This record looks at one T cell receptor (beta chain) sequence and its context. The data derive from a study of sequential checkpoint blockade in melanoma. Study-level information: Both treatment sequences were followed by maintenance nivolumab.

Treatment indicated: randomized to nivolumab then ipilimumab (arm A) or the reverse (arm B). No patient had prior DNA-damaging chemotherapy. The CDR3 is 16 amino acids. CDR1 is SNHLY and CDR2 is FYNNEI in the germline V gene. Trimming left V 6 bases short and J 3 bases short, with 18 bases between. Sequenced by immunoSEQ multiplex PCR; TCRdb stores in-frame clones only, minus some. The data contain 10,000 to 15,000 clones, about 56% of them singletons. This chain joins TRBV2 and TRBJ2-1, with D maybe TRBD2 (5 bases). Here the sequenced sample was CD8+ T cells sorted from blood (inferred from file names), taken from a patient given nivolumab and ipilimumab in sequence. This receptor was taken from a human donor with melanoma. The CDR3 DNA is TGTGCCAGCAGCCCCAGGAGGACGGAGCTCTACAATGAGCAGTTCTTC. Amino acid sequence: CASSPRRTELYNEQFF.